Following are 30 T cell receptor beta chains from one sample sequenced in a study of blood T cell repertoires in COVID-19 (dated by TCRdb to the early 2020s). The protocol used for the library was the immunoSEQ multiplex PCR assay. TCRdb stores this immuneACCESS table with in-frame sequences only. Part of the clones is absent; in the studies checked, under half of the shortfall reflects unresolved V genes, and no reason is known for the rest. Recorded for this sample are under 150,000 clones; more than 80% of them occurred a single time. Approximately 5% of the sample is held by the ten biggest clonotypes. The sequenced sample was peripheral blood. The source of these receptors is a woman aged 60-70 years with COVID-19, enrolled during active disease.

CDR3 region: CASSFGGARTGELFF. In nucleotides, the CDR3 is TGTGCCAGCAGCTTTGGGGGCGCGAGAACCGGGGAGCTGTTTTTT. V and J are TRBV11-3 and TRBJ2-2, with D perhaps TRBD1 (6 bases). Trimming shortened V by 3 bases and J by 5 bases, and 13 bases separated the two germline ends. The CDR3 length is 15 residues. Germline-derived CDR1 and CDR2 are SGHNT and YENEEA.

This clone was picked up a small number of times. The chain carries TRBV19 and TRBJ2-3; 12 positions match TRBD2. With 8 bases clipped from V and 7 bases from J, the junction kept 4 bases outside the gene matches. The CDR3 sequence is 13 residues long. CDR1 is LNHDA and CDR2 is SQIVND in the germline V gene (reference sequence). This chain's CDR3 is CASSSGGAYTQYF. CDR3 DNA: TGTGCCAGTTCTAGCGGGGGGGCGTATACGCAGTATTTT.

V and J are TRBV15 and TRBJ1-3; unclear D gene. Germline assignment: CDR1 LNHNV and CDR2 YYDKDF (reference sequence). V was pared by 0 bases and J by 2 bases, with 8 bases between. The CDR3 runs to 15 residues. As DNA, the CDR3 is TGTGCCACCAGCAGAGATGGCCCTGCTGGAAACACCATATATTTT. Protein: CATSRDGPAGNTIYF.

This clone was seen only once. V is TRBV7-9 and J is TRBJ1-2; TRBD1 matches 7 bases. Germline CDR1 is SEHNR and CDR2 is FQNEAQ (reference sequence). There are 13 residues in the CDR3. V lost 3 bases to trimming and J lost 6 bases; unmatched junction nucleotides: 4. The CDR3 spells CASSFGTEDGYTF. The CDR3 DNA is TGTGCCAGCAGCTTCGGGACAGAAGATGGCTACACCTTC.

This chain connects TRBV30 to TRBJ2-1; 12 positions agree with TRBD2. Germline values: CDR1 GTSNPN, CDR2 SVGIG (reference sequence). The length of the CDR3 is 11 residues. The V gene end was trimmed by 5 bases and the J gene end by 12 bases; junction bases not matched to a gene: 2. This CDR3 reads CAWATSGGQFF. CDR3 nucleotide sequence: TGTGCCTGGGCGACTAGCGGGGGGCAGTTCTTC. Combining the CDR3 with reference TRBV30 and TRBJ2-1 gives the whole variable domain SQTIHQWPATLVQPVGSPLSLECTVEGTSNPNLYWYRQAAGRGLQLLFYSVGIGQISSEVPQNLSASRPQDRQFILSSKKLLLSDSGFYLCAWATSGGQFFGPGTRLTVL.

J is TRBJ2-3 and V is TRBV6-5; TRBD2 matches at 7 bases. Trimming took 0 bases from V and 0 from J; bases not matched to a gene: 3. The CDR3 is 16 amino acids. Germline V gene data show CDR1 as MNHEY and CDR2 as SVGAGI. Here the CDR3 reads CASSYSRGSSTDTQYF. CDR3 nucleotide sequence: TGTGCCAGCAGTTACTCGCGGGGGTCTAGCACAGATACGCAGTATTTT.

The V and J genes are TRBV2 and TRBJ1-2, with a weak D call TRBD1 (5 bases). Trimming cost V 5 bases and J 5 bases, with 12 bases left between them. Germline assignment: CDR1 SNHLY and CDR2 FYNNEI. The CDR3 consists of 13 residues. The CDR3 sequence is CASSLRGRYGYTF. The CDR3 DNA follows: TGTGCCAGCAGTTTGCGGGGACGGTATGGCTACACCTTC.

V and J are TRBV2 and TRBJ2-3; TRBD2 matches at 13 bases. The junction had 6 bases not matched to a gene; V was cut back by 5 bases and J by 4 bases. CDR1 and CDR2 (germline): SNHLY, FYNNEI. There are 16 residues in the CDR3. The CDR3 sequence: CASSLLAGGRADTQYF. CDR3 DNA sequence: TGTGCCAGCAGTCTACTAGCGGGGGGGCGGGCAGATACGCAGTATTTT.

The CDR3 protein is CSASLGASNQPQHF. DNA of the CDR3: TGCAGTGCTAGTCTGGGGGCAAGCAATCAGCCCCAGCATTTT. V and J are TRBV20-1 and TRBJ1-5; possibly TRBD1 for D (6 bases). CDR1 is DFQATT and CDR2 is SNEGSKA in the germline V gene (reference sequence). Trimming stripped 3 bases from V and 1 base from J, with 10 bases between. The CDR3 runs to 14 residues.

The chain joins TRBV30 to TRBJ2-5; tentatively, D is TRBD2 (5 bases). In germline, CDR1 is GTSNPN, CDR2 SVGIG (reference sequence). V was shortened by 0 bases and J by 4 bases, with 12 bases between the two germline ends. The CDR3 sequence is 14 residues long. The CDR3, as DNA: TGTGCCTGGAGTGTATCCTTTGGAGGAGAGACCCAGTACTTC. Its translation is CAWSVSFGGETQYF.

This chain uses TRBV11-3 with TRBJ2-5; TRBD2 matches 7 bases. This CDR3 is built from 13 residues. The V segment lost 5 bases and the J segment 1 base; nucleotides outside the gene matches: 1. The germline gives CDR1 SGHNT, CDR2 YENEEA. In DNA form, the CDR3 reads TGTGCCAGCAGCCCGGGGGGCCAAGAGACCCAGTACTTC. Translating gives CASSPGGQETQYF.

The chain combines TRBV5-4 with TRBJ2-7, with 14 bases lining up with TRBD2. The germline CDR1 and CDR2 sequences are SGHNT and YYREEE (reference sequence). J lost 5 bases, V lost 0 bases, and 1 base had no gene match. The CDR3 covers 15 residues. The CDR3 is CASSLETSGGDEQYF. CDR3 nucleotides: TGTGCCAGCAGCTTGGAGACTAGCGGGGGGGACGAGCAGTACTTC.

This clone occurred once. This chain links TRBV6-1 with TRBJ1-1; D call uncertain. Germline V gives CDR1 MNHNS, CDR2 SASEGT. Trimming shortened V by 2 bases and J by 1 base, and 11 bases separated the two germline ends. The CDR3 is made up of 15 amino acids. In nucleotides, the CDR3 is TGTGCCAGCAGTGAAATTCTTAACGGGAACACTGAAGCTTTCTTT. This encodes CASSEILNGNTEAFF.

The rearrangement uses TRBV27 and TRBJ2-2, with D perhaps TRBD1 (7 bases). Germline CDR1 MNHEY, CDR2 SMNVEV (reference sequence). The CDR3 length is 16 residues. V lost 0 bases and J 6 bases, leaving 14 bases between the germline ends. CDR3 in DNA: TGTGCCAGCAGTTTATCTTCAGGGGGGCGGGCCGGGGAGCTGTTTTTT. Amino acids: CASSLSSGGRAGELFF.

This chain links TRBV11-2 with TRBJ1-2; D is perhaps TRBD1 (5 bases). Trimming pared 5 bases from V and 1 base from J, leaving 17 bases between. The CDR3 consists of 16 residues. Per germline, CDR1 SGHAT and CDR2 FQNNGV. CDR3 sequence reads: CASSRRADSLNYGYTF. In nucleotides, the CDR3 is TGTGCCAGCAGCCGCCGGGCAGACAGTCTTAACTATGGCTACACCTTC.

The chain is built from TRBV24-1 and TRBJ2-5; maybe TRBD1 (5 bases). Trimming shortened V by 1 base and J by 5 bases, and 16 bases separated the two germline ends. Germline V lookup: CDR1 KGHDR, CDR2 SFDVKD. The CDR3 is 16 residues long. The CDR3: CATSDFISQGGETQYF. CDR3 in DNA: TGTGCCACCAGTGATTTCATTAGCCAGGGTGGGGAGACCCAGTACTTC.

This chain connects TRBV7-6 to TRBJ2-2; perhaps TRBD2 as D (6 bases). CDR1 and CDR2 (germline): SGHVS, FNYEAQ. Trimming removed 5 bases at V and 1 base at J, with 14 bases between. CDR3 size: 16 residues. The DNA of the CDR3 is TGTGCCAGCAGCGCGATGGTAGCGGTGAACACCGGGGAGCTGTTTTTT. Translated, it gives CASSAMVAVNTGELFF.

This chain joins TRBV5-1 and TRBJ1-1; no firm D call. V gave up 1 base and J gave up 0 bases, with 7 bases separating them. Germline CDR1 and CDR2: SGHRS and YFSETQ. CDR3 size: 14 residues. The CDR3: CASSLNAVNTEAFF. CDR3 sequence (DNA): TGCGCCAGCAGCTTGAATGCAGTGAACACTGAAGCTTTCTTT.

The chain links TRBV4-2 to TRBJ2-1, with 7 bases identical to TRBD2. Germline V gives CDR1 LGHNA, CDR2 YNFKEQ. The CDR3 runs 16 residues. After removal of 2 bases from V and 2 bases from J, the junction contained 6 bases not matched to a gene. This CDR3 is CASSQSFRGAYNEQFF. CDR3 sequence (DNA): TGTGCCAGCAGCCAAAGTTTTCGGGGGGCCTACAATGAGCAGTTCTTC.

The chain recombines TRBV7-6 with TRBJ2-1; 11 nucleotides align to TRBD2. Looked up from germline, CDR1 is SGHVS and CDR2 is FNYEAQ. J gave up 0 bases and V 1 base, and 5 bases lay outside the gene matches. The length of the CDR3 is 18 residues. The CDR3 loop reads CASSLGLAGGVSYNEQFF. The CDR3 DNA reads as TGTGCCAGCAGCTTAGGATTAGCGGGGGGGGTCTCCTACAATGAGCAGTTCTTC.

This chain links TRBV7-8 with TRBJ2-1; TRBD2 matches at 7 bases. The trim removed 5 bases at V and 0 bases at J, leaving 4 bases unmatched. Germline CDR1 reads SGHVS; CDR2 reads FQNEAQ. The CDR3 has 15 residues. CDR3 sequence (DNA): TGTGCCAGCAGCCACGGGGGGAACTCCTACAATGAGCAGTTCTTC. Amino acids: CASSHGGNSYNEQFF. Together with reference TRBV7-8 and TRBJ2-1, the CDR3 gives the full variable domain: GAGVSQSPRYKVAKRGQDVALRCDPISGHVSLFWYQQALGQGPEFLTYFQNEAQLDKSGLPSDRFFAERPEGSVSTLKIQRTQQEDSAVYLCASSHGGNSYNEQFFGPGTRLTVL.

In DNA, the CDR3 is TGTGCCAGCAGCTCGACTAGCGGGGGGACAGATACGCAGTATTTT. Encoded protein: CASSSTSGGTDTQYF. The V gene is TRBV11-3, the J gene TRBJ2-3, with 13 bases lining up with TRBD2. J gave up 3 bases and V 4 bases, and 1 base lay outside the gene matches. Germline V CDR1 and CDR2: SGHNT, YENEEA. This CDR3 spans 15 amino acids.

This chain joins TRBV19 and TRBJ1-2, with TRBD1 identical over 10 bases. Germline CDR1 reads LNHDA; CDR2 reads SQIVND (reference sequence). The CDR3 contains 14 residues. V shed 6 bases, J shed 5 bases, and the junction held 6 bases outside the gene matches. This chain's CDR3 is CASSLGTGEYGYTF. The CDR3 DNA sequence: TGTGCCAGTAGCCTCGGGACAGGGGAGTATGGCTACACCTTC.

The chain uses TRBV11-1 and TRBJ2-5; tentatively, D is TRBD1 (7 bases). The germline V gene encodes CDR1 SGHAT and CDR2 FQDESV (reference sequence). With 5 bases removed from V and 7 bases from J, the gap between germline ends came to 23 bases. The CDR3 runs to 16 residues. This CDR3 is CASSLRGTARRGTQYF. The CDR3 DNA follows: TGTGCCAGCAGCCTCCGCGGGACAGCCCGACGGGGGACCCAGTACTTC.

This clone turned up a few times. The chain employs TRBV12-5 and TRBJ2-7; the D gene is possibly TRBD1 (6 bases). Per germline, CDR1 LGHNT and CDR2 FRNRAP. V lost 3 bases and J 4 bases, leaving 10 bases between the germline ends. The CDR3 runs 13 residues. The CDR3 sequence: CASGLGQQYEQYF. The DNA for the CDR3 is TGTGCTAGTGGTTTAGGACAGCAATACGAGCAGTACTTC.

This sequence joins TRBV30 and TRBJ1-1, with 10 bases fitting TRBD1. Germline V gene sequence: CDR1 GTSNPN, CDR2 SVGIG (reference sequence). CDR3 length: 15 amino acids. V lost 3 bases, J lost 6 bases, and 10 bases stayed unmatched. This CDR3 is CAWRDRQGAVAEAFF. The CDR3 bases are TGTGCCTGGAGGGACCGACAGGGGGCAGTGGCTGAAGCTTTCTTT.

The V gene is TRBV20-1, the J gene TRBJ2-1, with D possibly matching TRBD2 (5 bases). CDR3 length equals 11 residues. Germline loops: CDR1 DFQATT, CDR2 SNEGSKA (reference sequence). The germline V and J ends were trimmed by 6 bases and 4 bases, with 7 bases remaining between them. DNA for the CDR3: TGCAGTGCCCCGGGGTACAATGAGCAGTTCTTC. Encoded protein: CSAPGYNEQFF.

The rearrangement joins TRBV7-9 to TRBJ1-2; D remains unclear. This CDR3 is built from 13 residues. Trimming removed 2 bases from V and 8 bases from J, with 12 bases in between. The germline V gene has CDR1 SEHNR and CDR2 FQNEAQ (reference sequence). This CDR3 reads CASSLNPTGGYTF. CDR3 in DNA: TGTGCCAGCAGCTTAAACCCGACGGGAGGCTACACCTTC.

The chain couples TRBV18 to TRBJ2-1; 9 nucleotides match TRBD1. CDR3 length equals 18 residues. The V gene end was trimmed by 1 base and the J gene end by 4 bases; junction bases not matched to a gene: 11. Germline values: CDR1 KGHSH, CDR2 LQKENI. As DNA, the CDR3 is TGTGCCAGCTCACCACGACTTACCTCCGGGACAGGGTACAATGAGCAGTTCTTC. It codes for CASSPRLTSGTGYNEQFF.

The table lists this clone with a count of one. The chain joins TRBV10-3 to TRBJ1-1; D is uncertain. V dropped 3 bases and J dropped 0 bases, with 8 bases sitting between them. The CDR3 is 14 amino acids. Germline V gene lookup returns CDR1 ENHRY and CDR2 SYGVKD. The CDR3 nucleotides are TGTGCCATCAGTGACCTTGGAGTGAACACTGAAGCTTTCTTT. Translating gives CAISDLGVNTEAFF.